What follows describes a single T cell receptor (beta chain). Its antigen is unknown. This entry belongs to a study of T cell repertoires in cytomegalovirus infection. Overall study: Recently identified HLA-C-restricted and well-studied HLA-B-restricted CMV epitopes were used.

TCRdb ran MiXCR on the reads and lists one entry per CDR3 protein. The sample records around 800,000 distinct CDR3 sequences, 32% being singletons. The CDR3 is 13 residues long. Germline V gives CDR1 MNHNS, CDR2 SASEGT. The V end was cut by 6 bases, the J end by 0 bases, with 8 bases between. The chain has TRBV6-1 and TRBJ1-1, with D possibly being TRBD1 (5 bases). The sample consisted of cultured CD8+ T cells from PBMCs, taken from culture after CMV antigen stimulation. This clonotype originated in a human donor in good health (CMV status not recorded). Some clones in this sample may be carry-over from other donors' samples. As DNA, the CDR3 is TGTGCCAGCAGAGACAGATTGAACACTGAAGCTTTCTTT. It codes for CASRDRLNTEAFF.